The clone carrying this T cell receptor beta chain was observed a handful of times. The sample comes from a study of blood T cell repertoires in COVID-19. Study overall: The study drew acute and convalescent COVID-19 samples from the United States, Italy and Spain. The analysed material was cDNA or gDNA that came from T cells, B-cell-depleted T cells, or PBMCs.

The length of the CDR3 is 17 residues. Germline V gives CDR1 SNHLY, CDR2 FYNNEI. Germline trimming cut 5 bases from V and 7 bases from J; bases unmatched to any gene: 12. Per the authors' pipeline: Counts of nucleated cells, estimated from reference gene primer amplification, were obtained. Here immunoSEQ multiplex PCR was the method, and the copy in TCRdb shows in-frame clones only, minus some. The V and J calls and clone size come from that table; D and trimming were worked out from the DNA. The sample has roughly 28,000 clones; nearly 90% are singletons. Sequenced input: peripheral blood. This chain links TRBV2 with TRBJ2-5; 14 bases are shared with TRBD2. This TCR derives from a human donor with acute or convalescent COVID-19. The donor label of this sample is uncertain. The CDR3 DNA reads TGTGCCAGCAGTCCGCCCCGGACTAGCGGGGGGTCAGGGACCCAGTACTTC. Amino acids: CASSPPRTSGGSGTQYF.